The rows below give T cell receptor beta chains drawn from one sample of a study of cytomegalovirus exposure and HLA in healthy donors. Repertoires were generated with immunoSEQ multiplex PCR, while TCRdb's copy carries only in-frame clones and drops some. The sample holds 100,000 or so clones, 76% seen once. Sequences were obtained from PBMCs. Receptors were obtained from a woman in her forties in good health and CMV-seropositive. The CDR3 runs from the conserved cysteine through the conserved F or W. A D gene is named only where the DNA matches it firmly. Some rows have no size entry. The others give once, few or many, or a class for an expanded clone.

clone size,J gene,D gene,V gene,CDR3 DNA,CDR3 protein
-,TRBJ2-3,TRBD1,TRBV7-9,TGTGCCAGCAGCCCAGGACAGGGGGCTACAGATACGCAGTATTTT,CASSPGQGATDTQYF
-,TRBJ1-5,-,TRBV6-5,TGTGCCAGCAGTCCCGGCAGAGGGAGCAATCAGCCCCAGCATTTT,CASSPGRGSNQPQHF
-,TRBJ1-6,TRBD1,TRBV6-1,TGTGCCAGCAGTAGACAGGGAATCTATAATTCACCCCTCCACTTT,CASSRQGIYNSPLHF
-,TRBJ1-2,-,TRBV19,TGTGCCAGTAGACAACCGGGGGACTATGGCTACACCTTC,CASRQPGDYGYTF
-,TRBJ1-5,-,TRBV5-1,TGCGCCAGCAGCTTGGTAGCCGGGGACAATCAGCCCCAGCATTTT,CASSLVAGDNQPQHF
-,TRBJ2-4,-,TRBV5-1,TGCGCCAGCAGCCTCCGTAGCGGTGACATTCAGTACTTC,CASSLRSGDIQYF
-,TRBJ2-7,-,TRBV6-1,TGTGCCAGCAGTGTAGTTCGGGGCGAGCAGTACTTC,CASSVVRGEQYF
-,TRBJ1-1,TRBD1,TRBV7-6,TGTGCCAGCAGCTTAGTAGGGACAGGCGGGACTGAAGCTTTCTTT,CASSLVGTGGTEAFF
-,TRBJ1-1,-,TRBV11-2,TGTGCCAGCAGTTTTCTTCGGGGAGAGACTGAAGCTTTCTTT,CASSFLRGETEAFF
-,TRBJ1-2,-,TRBV27,TGTGCCAGCAGTCCAACTAGACAGGTCTATGGCTACACCTTC,CASSPTRQVYGYTF
-,TRBJ2-5,TRBD2,TRBV2,TGTGCCAGCAGAGCGGGACCGCCCCGGGGAGAGACCCAGTACTTC,CASRAGPPRGETQYF
-,TRBJ2-5,-,TRBV2,TGTGCCAGCCACCCGAGTTTAGCGTTAGAGACCCAGTACTTC,CASHPSLALETQYF
-,TRBJ2-1,-,TRBV7-9,TGTGCCAGCAGCTTAATATATTCCAATGAGCAGTTCTTC,CASSLIYSNEQFF
-,TRBJ1-3,-,TRBV6-1,TGTGCCAGCAGCGGGACTCTGGGAAACACCATATATTTT,CASSGTLGNTIYF
few,TRBJ2-5,-,TRBV2,TGTGCCAGCAGTGACCCCCCCGAAGAGACCCAGTACTTC,CASSDPPEETQYF
-,TRBJ1-1,-,TRBV20-1,TGCAGTGCTCGGAGGAACACTGAAGCTTTCTTT,CSARRNTEAFF
-,TRBJ1-3,-,TRBV27,TGTGCCAGCCCGGGTCATGGAAACACCATATATTTT,CASPGHGNTIYF
-,TRBJ2-1,TRBD2,TRBV5-1,TGCGCCAGCAGCCGCACTAGCGGGGCTGTCAATGAGCAGTTCTTC,CASSRTSGAVNEQFF
-,TRBJ1-2,TRBD1,TRBV5-4,TGTGCCAGCAGCCCCTCCGGGCAGGGGGTCTATGGCTACACCTTC,CASSPSGQGVYGYTF
once,TRBJ2-7,TRBD1,TRBV7-2,TGTGCCAGCAGATCGGGACAGTCTCCCTCCTACGAGCAGTACTTC,CASRSGQSPSYEQYF
-,TRBJ1-2,TRBD1,TRBV6-1,TGTGCCAGCAGAGAACCACAGGGGTATGGCTACACCTTC,CASREPQGYGYTF
-,TRBJ1-1,-,TRBV18,TGTGCCAGCTCACCAGACAGGAGATCTGAAGCTTTCTTT,CASSPDRRSEAFF
-,TRBJ1-2,-,TRBV30,TGTGCCTGGAGGATCTCGGGAGTTAACTATGGCTACACCTTC,CAWRISGVNYGYTF
-,TRBJ2-7,-,TRBV6-6,TGTGCCAGCAGGATCCGGGAGAAATACGAGCAGTACTTC,CASRIREKYEQYF
-,TRBJ2-7,TRBD2,TRBV5-1,TGCGCCAGCAGCTTTGGGACGGCGGGAGGCGAGCAGTACTTC,CASSFGTAGGEQYF
-,TRBJ2-3,TRBD2,TRBV7-2,TGTGCCAGCAGCTTACGAGTAAGGCGTGGCGGGGGATTGGCAGATACGCAGTATTTT,CASSLRVRRGGGLADTQYF
once,TRBJ1-3,-,TRBV19,TGTGCCAGTAGTTCCTTCCGGGACAATGGAAACACCATATATTTT,CASSSFRDNGNTIYF
-,TRBJ1-4,TRBD1,TRBV5-4,TGTGCCAGCAGTCGGGACAGGGGAGGCGAAAAACTGTTTTTT,CASSRDRGGEKLFF
-,TRBJ2-2,-,TRBV27,TGTGCCAGCAGTTTACGGCCAGGCGGGGAGCTGTTTTTT,CASSLRPGGELFF
-,TRBJ2-5,-,TRBV18,TGTGCCAGCTCGCTAGACAAGGGGGAGACCCAGTACTTC,CASSLDKGETQYF
-,TRBJ2-5,-,TRBV7-6,TGTGCCAGCAGCTCACGGCGGGTTTCTGAGACCCAGTACTTC,CASSSRRVSETQYF